The clone carrying this T cell receptor beta chain was seen more than once but under ten times. The target antigen is unknown. The entry originates in a study of CD8 T cells in ankylosing spondylitis. General study points: A motif of eight highly homologous TCR beta variants was seen as apparently characteristic of ankylosing spondylitis blood. In ankylosing spondylitis patients, matched synovial fluid reportedly showed significant enrichment of disease-linked clones. Disease-associated clones were CD8+ and fairly uncommon in peripheral blood.

The CDR3 covers 14 residues. CDR1 is DFQATT, CDR2 SNEGSKA, per germline (reference sequence). V gave up 6 bases and J gave up 0 bases; unmatched junction bases: 4. Quantitative molecular-barcoded 5'-RACE generated the TCR beta libraries. TCRdb recomputed calls from the 5' RACE reads with MiXCR, one row per CDR3 protein. In the table there are fewer than 250,000 distinct CDR3 sequences, 30% to 40% of which are singletons. The specimen was blood, either unsorted or a sorted T cell fraction (not recorded which). This sequence originates from a male donor with ankylosing spondylitis or in good health (not recorded which). This sequence joins TRBV20-1 and TRBJ2-1, with TRBD2 matching 8 bases. CDR3 residues: CSAQRESSYNEQFF. CDR3 coding DNA: TGCAGTGCCCAGCGGGAGAGCTCCTACAATGAGCAGTTCTTC.